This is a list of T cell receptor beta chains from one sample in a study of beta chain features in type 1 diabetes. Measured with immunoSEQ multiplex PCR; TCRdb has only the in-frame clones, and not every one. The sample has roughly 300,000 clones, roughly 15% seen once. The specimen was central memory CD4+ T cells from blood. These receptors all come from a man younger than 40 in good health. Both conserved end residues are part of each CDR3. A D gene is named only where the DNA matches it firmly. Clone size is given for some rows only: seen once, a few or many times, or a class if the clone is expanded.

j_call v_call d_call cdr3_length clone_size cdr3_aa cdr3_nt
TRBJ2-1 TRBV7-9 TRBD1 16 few CASSERTGSYRNEQFF TGTGCCAGCAGCGAAAGGACAGGGTCCTATAGAAATGAGCAGTTCTTC
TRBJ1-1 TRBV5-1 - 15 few CASSLAGASNTEAFF TGCGCCAGCAGCTTGGCGGGGGCATCGAACACTGAAGCTTTCTTT
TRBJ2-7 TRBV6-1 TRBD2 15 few CASSVNSGGWGEQYF TGTGCCAGCAGTGTAAATAGCGGGGGTTGGGGCGAGCAGTACTTC
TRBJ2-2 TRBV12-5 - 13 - CASGFNGAGELFF TGTGCTAGTGGTTTTAACGGGGCCGGGGAGCTGTTTTTT
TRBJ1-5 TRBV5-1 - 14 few CASSRSGLGQPQHF TGCGCCAGCAGCCGATCAGGGCTGGGTCAGCCCCAGCATTTT
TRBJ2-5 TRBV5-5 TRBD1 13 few CASSLGQGKTQYF TGTGCCAGCAGCTTGGGACAGGGGAAGACCCAGTACTTC
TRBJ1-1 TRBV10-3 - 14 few CAISESVFGTEAFF TGTGCCATCAGTGAGTCAGTGTTCGGCACTGAAGCTTTCTTT
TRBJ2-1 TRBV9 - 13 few CASSVVWYNEQFF TGTGCCAGCAGCGTAGTTTGGTACAATGAGCAGTTCTTC
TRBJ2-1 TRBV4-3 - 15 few CASSQGFDGGHEQFF TGCGCCAGCAGCCAGGGGTTCGACGGCGGACATGAGCAGTTCTTC
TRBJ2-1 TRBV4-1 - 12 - CASSQVANEQFF TGCGCCAGCAGCCAAGTCGCCAATGAGCAGTTCTTC
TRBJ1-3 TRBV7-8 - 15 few CASSLDAGPGNTIYF TGTGCCAGCAGCTTAGACGCAGGGCCAGGAAACACCATATATTTT
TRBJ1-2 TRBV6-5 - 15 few CASSYSAGWNYGYTF TGTGCCAGCAGTTACTCAGCGGGTTGGAACTATGGCTACACCTTC
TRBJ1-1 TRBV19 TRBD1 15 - CASSSTGVWGTEAFF TGTGCCAGTAGTTCGACAGGGGTATGGGGCACTGAAGCTTTCTTT
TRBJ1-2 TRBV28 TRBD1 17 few CASSSTTPGQGDYGYTF TGTGCCAGCAGCTCGACCACGCCGGGACAGGGGGACTATGGCTACACCTTC
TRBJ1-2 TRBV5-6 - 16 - CASSLLALQGGSGYTF TGTGCCAGCAGCCTTCTCGCTTTGCAGGGAGGGTCTGGCTACACCTTC
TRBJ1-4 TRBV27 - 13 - CASRTATNEKLFF TGTGCCAGCAGAACTGCAACTAATGAAAAACTGTTTTTT
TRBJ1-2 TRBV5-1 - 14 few CASSSRSSPDGYTF TGCGCCAGCAGCTCGAGATCGAGTCCTGATGGCTACACCTTC
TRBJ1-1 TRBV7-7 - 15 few CASSFSQSGNTEAFF TGTGCCAGCAGCTTCTCGCAATCGGGGAACACTGAAGCTTTCTTT
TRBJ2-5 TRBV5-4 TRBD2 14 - CASSFGGSTETQYF TGTGCCAGCAGCTTCGGCGGGAGTACTGAGACCCAGTACTTC
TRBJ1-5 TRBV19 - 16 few CTSSIPPWGSNQPQHF TGTACCAGTAGTATCCCTCCCTGGGGTAGCAATCAGCCCCAGCATTTT
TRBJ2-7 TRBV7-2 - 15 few CASSTRTGPPYEQYF TGTGCCAGCAGCACCCGAACGGGGCCCCCCTACGAGCAGTACTTC
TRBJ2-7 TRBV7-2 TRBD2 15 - CASSSDSGGRPPQYF TGTGCCAGCAGCTCAGATAGCGGGGGACGACCCCCGCAGTACTTC
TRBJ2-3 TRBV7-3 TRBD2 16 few CASSPGLAGGTDTQYF TGTGCCAGCAGCCCCGGCTTGGCGGGAGGTACAGATACGCAGTATTTT
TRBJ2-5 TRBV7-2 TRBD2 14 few CASRVGLAQETQYF TGTGCCAGCAGAGTCGGACTAGCCCAAGAGACCCAGTACTTC
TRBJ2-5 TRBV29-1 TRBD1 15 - CSVGWNRGLSETQYF TGCAGCGTGGGTTGGAACAGGGGCCTTAGTGAGACCCAGTACTTC
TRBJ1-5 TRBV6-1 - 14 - CASRLRRQDQPQHF TGTGCCAGCAGACTCCGGAGACAAGATCAGCCCCAGCATTTT
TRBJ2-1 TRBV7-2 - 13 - CASSPDNVYEQFF TGTGCCAGCAGCCCGGACAACGTCTATGAGCAGTTCTTC
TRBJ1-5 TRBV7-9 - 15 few CASSLGGNSNQPQHF TGTGCCAGCAGCTTAGGCGGGAATAGCAATCAGCCCCAGCATTTT
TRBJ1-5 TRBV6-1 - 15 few CASSWGDTANQPQHF TGTGCCAGCAGTTGGGGAGATACTGCAAATCAGCCCCAGCATTTT
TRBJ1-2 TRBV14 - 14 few CASSQDNGVGGYTF TGTGCCAGCAGCCAAGATAACGGAGTGGGAGGCTACACCTTC
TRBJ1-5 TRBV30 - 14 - CAWSLGGEGQPQHF TGTGCCTGGAGTTTGGGAGGGGAGGGGCAGCCCCAGCATTTT
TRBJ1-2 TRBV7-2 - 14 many CASTGFGANYGYTF TGTGCCAGCACCGGGTTCGGGGCTAACTATGGCTACACCTTC
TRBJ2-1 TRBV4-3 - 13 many CASSRDVSTEQFF TGCGCCAGCAGCCGGGATGTAAGCACGGAGCAGTTCTTC
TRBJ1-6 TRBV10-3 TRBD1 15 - CASSRAGQGNSPLHF TGTGCCAGCAGCAGGGCAGGACAGGGGAATTCACCCCTCCACTTT
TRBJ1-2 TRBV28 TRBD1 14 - CASSSGTGRWGYTF TGTGCCAGCAGTTCAGGGACAGGCCGCTGGGGCTACACCTTC
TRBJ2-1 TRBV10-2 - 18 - CASSVGTHSILFYNEQFF TGCGCCAGCAGTGTCGGGACTCATTCGATATTGTTCTACAATGAGCAGTTCTTC
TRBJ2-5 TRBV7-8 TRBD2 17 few CASSRPSGKGLRGTQYF TGTGCCAGCAGCAGACCGAGCGGGAAGGGCCTCAGAGGAACCCAGTACTTC
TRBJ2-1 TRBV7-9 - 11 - CASTQYNEQFF TGTGCCAGCACCCAATACAATGAGCAGTTCTTC
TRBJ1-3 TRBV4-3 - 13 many CASSQGQLNTIYF TGCGCCAGCAGCCAAGGGCAGTTAAACACCATATATTTT
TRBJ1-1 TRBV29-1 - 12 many CSVEDRRNGAFF TGCAGCGTTGAAGATCGTCGGAACGGGGCTTTCTTT
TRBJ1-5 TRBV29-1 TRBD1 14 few CSVGTGASNQPQHF TGCAGCGTCGGGACAGGGGCTAGCAATCAGCCCCAGCATTTT
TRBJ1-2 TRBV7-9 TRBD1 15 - CASSGRDRGNYGYTF TGTGCCAGCAGCGGGCGGGACAGGGGAAACTATGGCTACACCTTC
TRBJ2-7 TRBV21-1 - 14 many CATRNLRGSYEQYF TGTGCCACCAGAAATTTGCGGGGCTCCTACGAGCAGTACTTC
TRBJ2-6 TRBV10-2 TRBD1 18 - CASRDIGTGGAGANVLTF TGCGCCAGCAGAGACATAGGGACAGGGGGCGCTGGGGCCAACGTCCTGACTTTC
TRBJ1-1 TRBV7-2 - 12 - CASRGRGAEAFF TGTGCCAGCAGGGGGAGGGGAGCTGAAGCTTTCTTT
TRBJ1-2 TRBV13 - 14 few CASSPRQIRYGYTF TGTGCCAGCAGCCCCCGACAGATTCGATATGGCTACACCTTC
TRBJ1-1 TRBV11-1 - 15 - CASSLYGGPNTEAFF TGTGCCAGCAGCTTATACGGCGGCCCGAACACTGAAGCTTTCTTT
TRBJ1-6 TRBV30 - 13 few CAWSEQRSSPLHF TGTGCCTGGAGTGAACAGCGCAGTTCACCCCTCCACTTT
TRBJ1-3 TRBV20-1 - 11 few CSGQIGNTIYF TGTAGCGGACAAATTGGAAACACCATATATTTT
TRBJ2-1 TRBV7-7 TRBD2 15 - CASSRDSGGYNEQFF TGTGCCAGCAGCCGCGATAGCGGGGGCTACAATGAGCAGTTCTTC
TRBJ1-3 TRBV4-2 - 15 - CASSQEWGVGNTIYF TGTGCCAGCAGCCAAGAATGGGGTGTCGGAAACACCATATATTTT
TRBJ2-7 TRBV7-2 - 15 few CASSEGGGRTYEQYF TGTGCCAGCAGCGAAGGGGGCGGGAGAACCTACGAGCAGTACTTC
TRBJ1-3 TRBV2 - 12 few CASAGAGNTIYF TGTGCCAGCGCAGGGGCTGGAAACACCATATATTTT
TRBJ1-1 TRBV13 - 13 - CASTPKRGGEAFF TGTGCCAGCACCCCAAAGCGGGGGGGTGAAGCTTTCTTT
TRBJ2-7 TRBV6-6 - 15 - CASSSSSFGGSEQYF TGTGCCAGCAGTTCTAGTAGCTTTGGGGGCAGCGAGCAGTACTTC
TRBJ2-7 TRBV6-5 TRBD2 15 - CASRKVAGGVYEQYF TGTGCCAGCAGAAAGGTAGCGGGGGGAGTCTACGAGCAGTACTTC
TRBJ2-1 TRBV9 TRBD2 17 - CASSLMGGRNKRHEQFF TGTGCCAGCAGCCTCATGGGGGGGAGGAACAAGAGGCATGAGCAGTTCTTC
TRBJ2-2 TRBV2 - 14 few CASSAAGGYGELFF TGTGCCAGCAGTGCCGCCGGGGGCTACGGGGAGCTGTTTTTT
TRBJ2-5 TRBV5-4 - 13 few CASSDPRGETQYF TGTGCCAGCAGCGACCCTAGAGGGGAGACCCAGTACTTC
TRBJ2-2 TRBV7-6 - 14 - CASSLAGKTGELFF TGTGCCAGCAGCTTAGCAGGGAAGACCGGGGAGCTGTTTTTT